The 6 T cell receptor beta chains in this list originate from one sample, sequenced in a study of T cell changes during pregnancy in multiple sclerosis. Profiled with immunoSEQ multiplex PCR; TCRdb holds only in-frame clones, not every one. The sample shows roughly 70,000 clones, roughly 92% of them seen only once. Sequences were derived from peripheral blood, sampled in the third trimester of pregnancy. The receptor source for this set is a female donor in good health, enrolled as a control in a pregnancy study.

This clone appeared a single time. The V gene is TRBV28, the J gene TRBJ1-5; 7 bases map to TRBD1. V dropped 6 bases and J dropped 6; count of bases not matched to a gene: 5. The germline CDR1 and CDR2 sequences are MDHEN and SYDVKM. This CDR3 spans 13 amino acids. The CDR3 is CASRRQGSQPQHF. CDR3 bases: TGTGCCAGCAGAAGACAGGGTAGTCAGCCCCAGCATTTT.

This clone occurred a few times. This rearrangement joins TRBV18 to TRBJ2-1, with unresolved D. Germline CDR1 and CDR2: KGHSH and LQKENI. This CDR3 is built from 12 residues. The V gene lost 2 bases and the J gene lost 8 bases, with 7 bases spanning the gap. In DNA, the CDR3 is TGTGCCAGCTCACCAAGAGGTCATGAGCAGTTCTTC. Its protein is CASSPRGHEQFF.

In its sample, this clone was seen once. The chain joins TRBV19 to TRBJ2-2; D is unresolved. The CDR3 sequence is 15 residues long. V was cut by 1 base and J by 8 bases, with 14 bases left in between. Germline assignment: CDR1 LNHDA and CDR2 SQIVND (reference sequence). The DNA of the CDR3 is TGTGCCAGTAGTATAGTTGAGAGGATTCGTGGGGAGCTGTTTTTT. Translating it yields CASSIVERIRGELFF. The entire variable domain, with the rest obtained from reference TRBV19 and TRBJ2-2, is as follows: DGGITQSPKYLFRKEGQNVTLSCEQNLNHDAMYWYRQDPGQGLRLIYYSQIVNDFQKGDIAEGYSVSREKKESFPLTVTSAQKNPTAFYLCASSIVERIRGELFFGEGSRLTVL.

The chain employs TRBV7-8 and TRBJ2-2; weak D call: TRBD1 (6 bases). Trimming left V 1 base short and J 7 bases short, with 10 bases between. Germline V gene data show CDR1 as SGHVS and CDR2 as FQNEAQ. The CDR3 contains 14 residues. The CDR3 DNA reads TGTGCCAGCAGCTTAGGAACAGGGATCGGGGAGCTGTTTTTT. It specifies CASSLGTGIGELFF.

The sample holds a few counts of this clone. V gene TRBV10-3 combines with J gene TRBJ2-5; TRBD2 matches at 10 bases. CDR1 and CDR2 (germline): ENHRY, SYGVKD. V lost 10 bases, J lost 3 bases, and 5 bases stayed unmatched. The CDR3 spans 13 residues. CDR3 region: CATRGLAKETQYF. The CDR3 DNA reads as TGTGCCACCAGGGGACTAGCGAAAGAGACCCAGTACTTC.

This chain connects TRBV5-5 to TRBJ2-5, with TRBD1 matching 8 bases. This CDR3 region has 15 residues. Germline CDR1 SGHKS, CDR2 YYEKEE (reference sequence). The junction had 5 bases not matched to a gene; V was cut back by 2 bases and J by 2 bases. CDR3 nucleotides: TGTGCCAGCAGCTTCGTGAACAGGGGGCAAGAGACCCAGTACTTC. It yields the protein CASSFVNRGQETQYF.